This T cell receptor (beta chain) was captured in a study of identical twins. Study-wide points: Abundant cord blood beta clonotypes carried fewer insertions; memory repertoires showed none. The models systematically underestimated how much out-of-frame TCR alpha was shared in monozygotic twins.

Trimming stripped 1 base from V and 0 bases from J, with 4 bases between. The CDR3 loop spans 15 amino acids. The V gene's germline CDR1 is SNHLY and CDR2 FYNNEI. Note on this clonotype: Its target is not known.

It was template switching that added a universal primer site, and there were unique molecular identifiers on the cDNA. Using its own MiXCR run on the 5' RACE reads, TCRdb lists one record per CDR3 protein. The sample lists hundreds of thousands of distinct CDR3 sequences, approximately 7% occurring once. This sample also appeared in a second study, on yellow fever vaccine responses in identical twins.

Material for sequencing was memory (CD45RO+) T cells sorted from blood. The source is a young woman in good health. The J gene is TRBJ2-6, the V gene TRBV2, with D unresolved. CDR3 loop: CASSEGPSGANVLTF. CDR3 sequence (DNA): TGTGCCAGCAGTGAAGGGCCCTCTGGGGCCAACGTCCTGACTTTC.